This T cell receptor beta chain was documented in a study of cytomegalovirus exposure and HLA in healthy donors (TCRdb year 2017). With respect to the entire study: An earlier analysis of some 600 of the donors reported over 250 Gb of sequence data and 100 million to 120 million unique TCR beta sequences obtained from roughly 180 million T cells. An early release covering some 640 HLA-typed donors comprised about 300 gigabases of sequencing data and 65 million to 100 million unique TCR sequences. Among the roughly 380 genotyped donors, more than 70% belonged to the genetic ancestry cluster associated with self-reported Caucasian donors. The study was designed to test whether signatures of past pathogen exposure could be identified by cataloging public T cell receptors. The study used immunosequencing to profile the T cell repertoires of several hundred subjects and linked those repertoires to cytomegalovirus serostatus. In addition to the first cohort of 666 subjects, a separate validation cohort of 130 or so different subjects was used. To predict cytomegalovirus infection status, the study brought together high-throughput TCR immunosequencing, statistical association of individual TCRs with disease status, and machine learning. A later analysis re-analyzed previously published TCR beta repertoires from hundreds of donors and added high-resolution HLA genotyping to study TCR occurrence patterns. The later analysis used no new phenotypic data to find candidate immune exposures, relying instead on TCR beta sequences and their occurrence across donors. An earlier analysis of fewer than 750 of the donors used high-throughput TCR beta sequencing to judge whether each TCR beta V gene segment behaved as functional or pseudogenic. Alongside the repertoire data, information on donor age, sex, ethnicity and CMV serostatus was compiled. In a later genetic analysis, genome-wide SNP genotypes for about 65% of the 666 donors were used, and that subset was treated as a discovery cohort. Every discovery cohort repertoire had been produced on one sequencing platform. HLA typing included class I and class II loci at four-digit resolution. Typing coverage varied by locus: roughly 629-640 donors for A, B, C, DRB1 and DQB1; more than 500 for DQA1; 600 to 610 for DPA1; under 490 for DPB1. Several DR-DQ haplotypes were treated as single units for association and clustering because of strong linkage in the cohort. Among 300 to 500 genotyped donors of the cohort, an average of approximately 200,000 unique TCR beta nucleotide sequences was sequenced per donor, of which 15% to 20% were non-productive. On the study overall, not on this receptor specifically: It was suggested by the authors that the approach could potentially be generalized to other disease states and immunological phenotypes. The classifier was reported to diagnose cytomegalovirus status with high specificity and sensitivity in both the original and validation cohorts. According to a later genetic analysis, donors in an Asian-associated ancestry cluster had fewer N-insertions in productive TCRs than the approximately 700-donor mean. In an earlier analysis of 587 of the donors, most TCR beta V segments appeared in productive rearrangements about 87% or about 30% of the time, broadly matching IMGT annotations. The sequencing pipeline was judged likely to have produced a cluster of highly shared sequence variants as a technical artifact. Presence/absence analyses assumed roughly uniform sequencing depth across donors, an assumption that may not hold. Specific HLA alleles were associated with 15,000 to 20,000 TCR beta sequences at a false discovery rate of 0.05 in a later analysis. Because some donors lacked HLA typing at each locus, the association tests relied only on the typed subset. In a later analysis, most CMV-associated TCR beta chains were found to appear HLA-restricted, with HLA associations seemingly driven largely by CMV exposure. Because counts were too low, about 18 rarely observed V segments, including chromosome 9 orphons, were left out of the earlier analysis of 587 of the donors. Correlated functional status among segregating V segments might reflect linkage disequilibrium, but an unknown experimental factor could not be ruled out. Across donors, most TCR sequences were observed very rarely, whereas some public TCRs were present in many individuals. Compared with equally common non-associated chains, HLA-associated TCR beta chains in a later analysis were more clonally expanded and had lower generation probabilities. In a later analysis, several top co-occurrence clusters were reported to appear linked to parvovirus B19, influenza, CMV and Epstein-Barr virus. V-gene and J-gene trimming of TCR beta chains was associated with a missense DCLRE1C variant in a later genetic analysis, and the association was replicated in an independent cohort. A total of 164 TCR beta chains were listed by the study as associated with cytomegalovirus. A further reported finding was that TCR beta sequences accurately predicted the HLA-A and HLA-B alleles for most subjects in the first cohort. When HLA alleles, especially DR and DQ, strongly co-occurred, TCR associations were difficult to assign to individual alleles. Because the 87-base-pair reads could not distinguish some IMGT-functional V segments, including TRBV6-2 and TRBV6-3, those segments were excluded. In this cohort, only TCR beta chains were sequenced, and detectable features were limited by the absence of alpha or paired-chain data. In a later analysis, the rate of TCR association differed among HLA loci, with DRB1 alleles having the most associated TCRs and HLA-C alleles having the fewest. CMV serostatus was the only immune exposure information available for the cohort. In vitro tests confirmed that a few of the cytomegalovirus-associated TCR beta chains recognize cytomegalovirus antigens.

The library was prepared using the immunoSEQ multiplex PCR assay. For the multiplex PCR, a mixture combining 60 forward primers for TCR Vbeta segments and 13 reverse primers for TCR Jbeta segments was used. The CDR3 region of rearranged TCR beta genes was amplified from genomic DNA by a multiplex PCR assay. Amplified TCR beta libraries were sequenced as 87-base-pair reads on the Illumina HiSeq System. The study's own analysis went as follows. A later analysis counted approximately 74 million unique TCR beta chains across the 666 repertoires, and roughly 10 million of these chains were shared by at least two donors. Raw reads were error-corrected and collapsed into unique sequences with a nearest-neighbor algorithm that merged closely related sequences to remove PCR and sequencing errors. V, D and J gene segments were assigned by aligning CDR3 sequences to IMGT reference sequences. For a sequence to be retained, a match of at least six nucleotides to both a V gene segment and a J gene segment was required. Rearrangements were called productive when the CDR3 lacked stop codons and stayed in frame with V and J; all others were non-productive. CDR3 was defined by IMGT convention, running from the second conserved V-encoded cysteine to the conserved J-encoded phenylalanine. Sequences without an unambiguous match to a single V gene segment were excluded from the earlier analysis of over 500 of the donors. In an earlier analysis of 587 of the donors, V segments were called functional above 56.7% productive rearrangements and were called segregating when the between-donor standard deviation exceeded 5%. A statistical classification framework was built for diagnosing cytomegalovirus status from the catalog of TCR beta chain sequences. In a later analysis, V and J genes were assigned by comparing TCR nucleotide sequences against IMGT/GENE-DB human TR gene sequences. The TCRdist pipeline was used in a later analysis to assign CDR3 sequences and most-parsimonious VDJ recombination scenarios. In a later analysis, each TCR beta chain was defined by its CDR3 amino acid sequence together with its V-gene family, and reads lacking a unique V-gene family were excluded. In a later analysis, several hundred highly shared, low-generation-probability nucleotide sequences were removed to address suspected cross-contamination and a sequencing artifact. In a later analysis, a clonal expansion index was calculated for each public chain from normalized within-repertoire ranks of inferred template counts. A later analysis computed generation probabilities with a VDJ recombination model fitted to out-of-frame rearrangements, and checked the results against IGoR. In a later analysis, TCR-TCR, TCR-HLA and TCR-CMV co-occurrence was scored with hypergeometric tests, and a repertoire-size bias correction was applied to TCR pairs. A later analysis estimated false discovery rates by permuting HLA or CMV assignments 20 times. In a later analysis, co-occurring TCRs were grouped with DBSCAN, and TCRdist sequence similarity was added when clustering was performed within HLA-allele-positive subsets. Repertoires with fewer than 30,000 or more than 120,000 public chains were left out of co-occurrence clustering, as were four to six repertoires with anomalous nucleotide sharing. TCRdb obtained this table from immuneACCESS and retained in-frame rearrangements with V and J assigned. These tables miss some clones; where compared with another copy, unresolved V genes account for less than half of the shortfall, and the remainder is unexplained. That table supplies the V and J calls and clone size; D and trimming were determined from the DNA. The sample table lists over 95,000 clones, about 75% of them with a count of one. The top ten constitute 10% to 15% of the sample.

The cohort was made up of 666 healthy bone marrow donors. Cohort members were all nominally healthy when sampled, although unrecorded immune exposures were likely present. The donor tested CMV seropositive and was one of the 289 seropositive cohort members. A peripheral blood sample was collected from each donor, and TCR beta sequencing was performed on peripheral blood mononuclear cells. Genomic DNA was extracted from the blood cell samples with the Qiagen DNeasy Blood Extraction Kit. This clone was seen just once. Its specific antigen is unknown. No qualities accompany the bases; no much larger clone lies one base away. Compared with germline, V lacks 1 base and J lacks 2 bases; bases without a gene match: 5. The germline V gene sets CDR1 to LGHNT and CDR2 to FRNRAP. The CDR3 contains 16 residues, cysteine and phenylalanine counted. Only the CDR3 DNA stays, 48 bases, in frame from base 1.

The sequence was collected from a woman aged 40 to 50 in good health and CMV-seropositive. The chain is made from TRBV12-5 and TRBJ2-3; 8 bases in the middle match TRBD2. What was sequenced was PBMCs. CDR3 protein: CASGLGLAGNTDTQYF. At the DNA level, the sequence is TGTGCTAGTGGTTTGGGGCTAGCGGGCAACACAGATACGCAGTATTTT.